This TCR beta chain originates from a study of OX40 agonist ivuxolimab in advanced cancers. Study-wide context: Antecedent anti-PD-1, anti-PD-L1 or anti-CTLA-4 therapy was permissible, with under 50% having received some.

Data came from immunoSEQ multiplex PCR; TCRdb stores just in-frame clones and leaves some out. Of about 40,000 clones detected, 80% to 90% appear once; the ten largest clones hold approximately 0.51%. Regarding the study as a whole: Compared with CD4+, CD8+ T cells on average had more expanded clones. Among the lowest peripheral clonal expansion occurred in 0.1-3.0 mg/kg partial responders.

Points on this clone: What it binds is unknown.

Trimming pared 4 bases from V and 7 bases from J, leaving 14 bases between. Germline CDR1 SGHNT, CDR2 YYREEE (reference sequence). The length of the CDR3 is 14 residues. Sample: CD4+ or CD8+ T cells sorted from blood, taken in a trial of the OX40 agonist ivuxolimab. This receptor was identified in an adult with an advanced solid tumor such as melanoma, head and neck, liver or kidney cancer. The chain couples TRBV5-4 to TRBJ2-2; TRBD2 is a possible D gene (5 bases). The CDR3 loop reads CASSADSWGGELFF. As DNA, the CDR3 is TGTGCCAGCAGCGCGGACTCCTGGGGCGGGGAGCTGTTTTTT.